This entry describes one TCR beta chain. Method: immunoSEQ multiplex PCR; TCRdb's copy keeps in-frame clones and lacks some. The sample has about 54,000 clones; around 95% are singletons. These data are taken from a study of control samples from healthy donors and cancer patients. Trimming at V came to 5 bases and at J to 4 bases, leaving 13 bases not matched to a gene. CDR1 is KGHSH and CDR2 is LQKENI in the germline V gene. This CDR3 contains 17 residues. The TCR comes from a woman aged 25 to 39 in good health. Sequencing used blood. This chain uses TRBV18 with TRBJ2-5; 10 positions match TRBD1. CDR3 DNA sequence: TGTGCCAGCTCATTTGGACAGGGGGAGGCCCCAATAGAGACCCAGTACTTC. Amino acid sequence: CASSFGQGEAPIETQYF.